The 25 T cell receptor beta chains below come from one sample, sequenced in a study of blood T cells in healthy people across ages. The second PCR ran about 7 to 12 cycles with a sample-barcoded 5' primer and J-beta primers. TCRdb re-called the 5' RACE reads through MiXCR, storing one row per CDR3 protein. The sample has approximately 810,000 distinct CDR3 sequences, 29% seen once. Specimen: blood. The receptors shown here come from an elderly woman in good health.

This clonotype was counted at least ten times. In DNA form, the CDR3 reads TGTGCCAGCAGCTTCCTAGCGGGGAACACAGATACGCAGTATTTT. Protein product: CASSFLAGNTDTQYF. V and J are TRBV7-9 and TRBJ2-3, with 9 positions matching TRBD2. Germline assignment: CDR1 SEHNR and CDR2 FQNEAQ (reference sequence). J lost 2 bases, V lost 3 bases, and 3 bases had no gene match. The CDR3 runs 15 residues.

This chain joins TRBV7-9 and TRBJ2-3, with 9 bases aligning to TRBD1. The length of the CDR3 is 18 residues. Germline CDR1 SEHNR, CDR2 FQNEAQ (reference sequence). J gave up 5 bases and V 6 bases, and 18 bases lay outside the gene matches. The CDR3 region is CASSLQKTMDRGEDTQYF. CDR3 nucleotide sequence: TGTGCCAGCAGTTTGCAAAAGACCATGGACAGGGGAGAAGATACGCAGTATTTT.

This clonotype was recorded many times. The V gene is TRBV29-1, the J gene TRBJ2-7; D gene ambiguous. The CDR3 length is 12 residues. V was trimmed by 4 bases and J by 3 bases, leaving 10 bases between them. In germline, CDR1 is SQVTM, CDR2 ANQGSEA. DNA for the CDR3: TGCAGCGTTGCCCTCGGTCACTACGAGCAGTACTTC. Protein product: CSVALGHYEQYF.

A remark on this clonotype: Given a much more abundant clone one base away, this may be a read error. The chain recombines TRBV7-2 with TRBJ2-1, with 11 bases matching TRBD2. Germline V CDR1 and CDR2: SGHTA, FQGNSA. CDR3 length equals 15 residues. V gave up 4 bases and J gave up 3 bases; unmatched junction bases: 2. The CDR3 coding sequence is TGTGCCAGCAGCTGGGGACTAGCGGTCTACAATGAGCAGTTCTTC. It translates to CASSWGLAVYNEQFF.

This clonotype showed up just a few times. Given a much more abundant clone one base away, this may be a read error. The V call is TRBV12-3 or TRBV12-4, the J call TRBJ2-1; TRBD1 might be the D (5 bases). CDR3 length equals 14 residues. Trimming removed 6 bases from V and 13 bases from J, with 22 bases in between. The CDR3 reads CASRRQLSGETQFF. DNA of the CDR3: TGTGCCAGCAGACGACAGCTTTCAGGAGAGACCCAGTTCTTC.

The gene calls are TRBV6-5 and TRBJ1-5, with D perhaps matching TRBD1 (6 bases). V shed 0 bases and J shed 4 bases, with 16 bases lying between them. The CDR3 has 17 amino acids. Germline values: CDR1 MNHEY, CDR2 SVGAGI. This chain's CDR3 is CASSYSRPGVRNQPQHF. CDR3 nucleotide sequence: TGTGCCAGCAGTTACTCGAGGCCAGGGGTTAGGAATCAGCCCCAGCATTTT.

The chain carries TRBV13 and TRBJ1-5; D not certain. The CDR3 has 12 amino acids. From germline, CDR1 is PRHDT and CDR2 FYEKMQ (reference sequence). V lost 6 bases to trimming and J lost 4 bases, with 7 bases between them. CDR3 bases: TGTGCCAGCAGTACAAGGAATCAGCCCCAGCATTTT. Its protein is CASSTRNQPQHF.

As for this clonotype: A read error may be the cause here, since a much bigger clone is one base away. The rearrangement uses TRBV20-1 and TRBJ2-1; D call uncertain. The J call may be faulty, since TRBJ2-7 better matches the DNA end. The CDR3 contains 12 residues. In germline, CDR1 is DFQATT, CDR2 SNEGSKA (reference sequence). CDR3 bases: TGCAGTGCTAGAGATGGTTACAATGAGCAGTACTTC. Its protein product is CSARDGYNEQYF.

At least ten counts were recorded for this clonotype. The CDR3 DNA is TGTGCCAGCAGTAAAACTAATGAGCAGTTCTTC. Its translation: CASSKTNEQFF. The V call is TRBV6-2 or TRBV6-3, the J call TRBJ2-1; D is unresolved. Germline lookup yields CDR1 MNHEY and CDR2 SVGEGT. Trimming pared 5 bases from V and 7 bases from J, leaving 6 bases between. CDR3 length equals 11 residues.

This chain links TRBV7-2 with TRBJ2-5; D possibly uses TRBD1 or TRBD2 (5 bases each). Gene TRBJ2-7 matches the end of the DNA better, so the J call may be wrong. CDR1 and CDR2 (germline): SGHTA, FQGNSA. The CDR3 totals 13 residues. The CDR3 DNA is TGTGCCAGCAGCATACTCGATGGGGGCGAGCAGTACTTC. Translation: CASSILDGGEQYF.

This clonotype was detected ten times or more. The CDR3 DNA reads as TGCGCCAGCAGCCAAGATAGAGAACTATTGTACGAGCAGTACTTC. This gives the protein CASSQDRELLYEQYF. The chain uses TRBV4-3 and TRBJ2-7; unclear D gene. This CDR3 is built from 15 residues. V was clipped by 0 bases and J by 4 bases, with 13 bases between them. Germline V gene sequence: CDR1 LGHNA, CDR2 YSLEER.

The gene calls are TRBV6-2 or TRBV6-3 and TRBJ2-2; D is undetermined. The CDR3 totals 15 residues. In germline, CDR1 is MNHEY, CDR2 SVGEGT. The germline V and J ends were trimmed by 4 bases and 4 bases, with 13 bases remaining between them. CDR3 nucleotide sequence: TGTGCCAGCAGTTTTCGACGGATGCTCACCGGGGAGCTGTTTTTT. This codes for CASSFRRMLTGELFF.

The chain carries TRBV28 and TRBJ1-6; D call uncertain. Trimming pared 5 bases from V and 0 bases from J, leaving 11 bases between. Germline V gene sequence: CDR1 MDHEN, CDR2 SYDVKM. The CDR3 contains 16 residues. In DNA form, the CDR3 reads TGTGCCAGCAGTGCCCGAGGGAGCTCCTATAATTCACCCCTCCACTTT. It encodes CASSARGSSYNSPLHF.

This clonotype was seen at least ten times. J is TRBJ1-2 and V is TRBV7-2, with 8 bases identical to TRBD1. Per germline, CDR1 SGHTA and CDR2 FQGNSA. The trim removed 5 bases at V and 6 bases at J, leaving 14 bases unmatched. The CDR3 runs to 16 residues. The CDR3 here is CASSNPGQVGWDGYTF. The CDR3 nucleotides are TGTGCCAGCAGCAACCCGGGACAGGTGGGGTGGGATGGCTACACCTTC.

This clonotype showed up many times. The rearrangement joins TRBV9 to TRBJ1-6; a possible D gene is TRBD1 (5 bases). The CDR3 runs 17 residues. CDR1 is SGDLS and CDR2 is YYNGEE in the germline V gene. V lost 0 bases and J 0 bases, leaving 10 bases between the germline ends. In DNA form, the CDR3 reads TGTGCCAGCAGCGTAGACTGGGGGAGCTCCTATAATTCACCCCTCCACTTT. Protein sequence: CASSVDWGSSYNSPLHF. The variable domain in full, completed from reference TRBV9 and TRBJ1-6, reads DSGVTQTPKHLITATGQRVTLRCSPRSGDLSVYWYQQSLDQGLQFLIQYYNGEERAKGNILERFSAQQFPDLHSELNLSSLELGDSALYFCASSVDWGSSYNSPLHFGNGTRLTVT.

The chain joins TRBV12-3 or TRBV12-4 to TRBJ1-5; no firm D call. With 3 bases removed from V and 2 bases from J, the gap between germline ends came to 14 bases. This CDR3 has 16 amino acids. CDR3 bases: TGTGCCAGCAGTTTCCTGCCCCAACTCGGCAATCAGCCCCAGCATTTT. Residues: CASSFLPQLGNQPQHF.

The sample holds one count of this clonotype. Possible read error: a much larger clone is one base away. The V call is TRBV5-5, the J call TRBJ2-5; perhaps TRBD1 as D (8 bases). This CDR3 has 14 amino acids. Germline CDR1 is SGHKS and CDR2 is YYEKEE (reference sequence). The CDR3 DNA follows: TGTGCCAGCCGAATCCACAGGGGGGGAGAGACCCGGTACTTC. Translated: CASRIHRGGETRYF.

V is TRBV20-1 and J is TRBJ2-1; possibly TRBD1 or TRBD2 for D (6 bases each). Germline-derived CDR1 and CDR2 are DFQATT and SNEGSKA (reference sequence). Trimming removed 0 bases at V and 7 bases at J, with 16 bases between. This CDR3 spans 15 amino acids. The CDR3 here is CSARDGAGAGNEQFF. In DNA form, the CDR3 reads TGCAGTGCTAGAGATGGGGCAGGGGCGGGAAATGAGCAGTTCTTC.

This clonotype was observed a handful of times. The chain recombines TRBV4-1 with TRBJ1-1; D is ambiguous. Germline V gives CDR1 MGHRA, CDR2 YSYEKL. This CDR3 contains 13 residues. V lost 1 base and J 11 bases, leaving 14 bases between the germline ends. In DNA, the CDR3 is TGCGCCAGCAGCCAAGGAGTGTTGAAAGATGCTTTCTTT. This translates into CASSQGVLKDAFF.

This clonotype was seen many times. The CDR3 spells CAWSVRTSTDTQYF. DNA of the CDR3: TGTGCCTGGAGTGTAAGGACATCTACAGATACGCAGTATTTT. V and J are TRBV30 and TRBJ2-3, with D perhaps TRBD1 (5 bases). CDR3 length equals 14 residues. V dropped 0 bases and J dropped 3 bases, with 10 bases sitting between them. CDR1 and CDR2 (germline): GTSNPN, SVGIG (reference sequence).

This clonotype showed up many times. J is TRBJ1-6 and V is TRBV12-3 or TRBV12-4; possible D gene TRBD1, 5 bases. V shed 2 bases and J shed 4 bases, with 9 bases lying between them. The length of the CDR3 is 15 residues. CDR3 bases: TGTGCCAGCAGTTTAATGGGACGGTATAATTCACCCCTCCACTTT. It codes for CASSLMGRYNSPLHF.

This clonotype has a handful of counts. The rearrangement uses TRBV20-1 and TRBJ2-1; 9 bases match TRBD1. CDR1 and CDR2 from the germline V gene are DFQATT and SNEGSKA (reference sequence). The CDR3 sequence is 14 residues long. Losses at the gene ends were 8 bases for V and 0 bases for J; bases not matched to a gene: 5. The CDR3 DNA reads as TGCAGTCCCGGACAGGGGCCCTCCTACAATGAGCAGTTCTTC. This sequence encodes CSPGQGPSYNEQFF.

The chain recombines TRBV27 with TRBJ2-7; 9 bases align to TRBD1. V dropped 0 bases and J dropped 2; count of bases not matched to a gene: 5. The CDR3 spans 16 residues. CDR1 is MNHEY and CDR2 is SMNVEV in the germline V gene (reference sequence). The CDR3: CASSLSPGQGAYEQYF. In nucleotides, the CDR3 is TGTGCCAGCAGTTTATCGCCGGGACAGGGAGCCTACGAGCAGTACTTC.

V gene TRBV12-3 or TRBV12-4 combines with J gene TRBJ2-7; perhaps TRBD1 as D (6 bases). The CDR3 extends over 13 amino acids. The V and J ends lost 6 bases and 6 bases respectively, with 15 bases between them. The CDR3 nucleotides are TGTGCCAGCAGGCCAAGGACAGAGGGCGAGCAGTACTTC. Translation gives CASRPRTEGEQYF.

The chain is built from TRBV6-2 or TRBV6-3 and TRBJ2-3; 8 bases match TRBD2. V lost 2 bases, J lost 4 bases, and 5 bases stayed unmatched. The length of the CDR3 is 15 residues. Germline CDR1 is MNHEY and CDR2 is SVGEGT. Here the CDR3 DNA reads TGTGCCAGCAGTTACGCGCGGGGGGCCTCAGATACGCAGTATTTT. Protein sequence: CASSYARGASDTQYF.